Listed below are T cell receptor beta chains from one sample, sequenced in a study of cytomegalovirus exposure and HLA in healthy donors. Profiling relied on immunoSEQ multiplex PCR, and the TCRdb table lists in-frame clones only, not all of them. Among about 90,000 clones listed, roughly 74% were seen once. The source material was PBMCs. These receptors were obtained from a woman aged 18 to 35 in good health and CMV-seropositive. The CDR3 runs from the conserved cysteine through the conserved F or W. D genes are given only for firm matches. Not every row has a clone size; where given, it reads once, few, many or a size class.

D gene: TRBD2; clone size: NA; J gene: TRBJ2-3; V gene: TRBV12-5; CDR3 protein: CASGWTKSGRERLSADTQYF; CDR3 DNA: TGTGCTAGTGGTTGGACCAAGAGCGGGAGGGAAAGGTTGAGCGCAGATACGCAGTATTTT
D gene: TRBD1; clone size: few; J gene: TRBJ1-5; V gene: TRBV19; CDR3 protein: CASSIGVGSGGSNQPQHF; CDR3 DNA: TGTGCCAGTAGTATAGGTGTTGGTTCAGGGGGTAGCAATCAGCCCCAGCATTTT
D gene: NA; clone size: NA; J gene: TRBJ1-6; V gene: TRBV5-4; CDR3 protein: CASSLRRETRNSPLHF; CDR3 DNA: TGTGCCAGCAGCTTGAGGAGAGAAACGAGGAATTCACCCCTCCACTTT
D gene: NA; clone size: NA; J gene: TRBJ1-3; V gene: TRBV27; CDR3 protein: CASSSGLGNTIYF; CDR3 DNA: TGTGCCAGCAGTTCCGGACTGGGAAACACCATATATTTT
D gene: NA; clone size: NA; J gene: TRBJ1-1; V gene: TRBV18; CDR3 protein: CASSPLGGTEAFF; CDR3 DNA: TGTGCCAGCTCACCCTTGGGGGGTACTGAAGCTTTCTTT
D gene: TRBD1; clone size: NA; J gene: TRBJ2-2; V gene: TRBV19; CDR3 protein: CASSILNRGNTGELFF; CDR3 DNA: TGTGCCAGTAGTATCTTAAACAGGGGAAACACCGGGGAGCTGTTTTTT
D gene: TRBD1; clone size: NA; J gene: TRBJ2-2; V gene: TRBV14; CDR3 protein: CASSLTGGGTGELFF; CDR3 DNA: TGTGCCAGCAGCCTAACAGGGGGCGGCACCGGGGAGCTGTTTTTT
D gene: NA; clone size: NA; J gene: TRBJ2-1; V gene: TRBV7-8; CDR3 protein: CASSHIDSGSYNEQFF; CDR3 DNA: TGTGCCAGCAGCCACATCGACTCGGGCTCCTACAATGAGCAGTTCTTC
D gene: NA; clone size: NA; J gene: TRBJ1-6; V gene: TRBV25-1; CDR3 protein: CASSELVPGSNSPLHF; CDR3 DNA: TGTGCCAGCAGTGAATTGGTCCCAGGCTCAAATTCACCCCTCCACTTT
D gene: NA; clone size: NA; J gene: TRBJ1-2; V gene: TRBV4-2; CDR3 protein: CASSHPEQGSLGYTF; CDR3 DNA: TGTGCCAGCAGCCATCCCGAACAGGGCTCCCTCGGCTACACCTTC
D gene: TRBD1; clone size: NA; J gene: TRBJ2-5; V gene: TRBV27; CDR3 protein: CASTPGGFQETQYF; CDR3 DNA: TGTGCCAGCACCCCAGGGGGTTTCCAAGAGACCCAGTACTTC
D gene: TRBD2; clone size: NA; J gene: TRBJ2-5; V gene: TRBV10-3; CDR3 protein: CAIGAAGGAQETQYF; CDR3 DNA: TGTGCCATCGGGGCAGCGGGGGGTGCGCAAGAGACCCAGTACTTC
D gene: NA; clone size: NA; J gene: TRBJ1-5; V gene: TRBV10-3; CDR3 protein: CAISDRGGIMPQHF; CDR3 DNA: TGTGCCATCAGTGACAGGGGAGGGATAATGCCCCAGCATTTT
D gene: NA; clone size: NA; J gene: TRBJ2-7; V gene: TRBV30; CDR3 protein: CAWDGTPDYEQYF; CDR3 DNA: TGTGCCTGGGACGGGACACCCGATTACGAGCAGTACTTC
D gene: NA; clone size: NA; J gene: TRBJ2-7; V gene: TRBV4-3; CDR3 protein: CASSPGRVYEQYF; CDR3 DNA: TGCGCCAGCAGCCCCGGCAGGGTTTACGAGCAGTACTTC
D gene: TRBD1; clone size: NA; J gene: TRBJ1-4; V gene: TRBV18; CDR3 protein: CASSPRDRGEKLFF; CDR3 DNA: TGTGCCAGCTCACCAAGGGACAGGGGTGAAAAACTGTTTTTT
D gene: NA; clone size: NA; J gene: TRBJ1-3; V gene: TRBV5-1; CDR3 protein: CASSTGDLNSGNTIYF; CDR3 DNA: TGCGCCAGCAGCACGGGGGATCTTAACTCTGGAAACACCATATATTTT
D gene: NA; clone size: few; J gene: TRBJ1-6; V gene: TRBV7-2; CDR3 protein: CASSLSRPNLNSPLHF; CDR3 DNA: TGTGCCAGCAGCTTATCGCGTCCGAACCTCAATTCACCCCTCCACTTT
D gene: TRBD2; clone size: NA; J gene: TRBJ2-7; V gene: TRBV9; CDR3 protein: CASSLSGGAGEQYF; CDR3 DNA: TGTGCCAGCAGCCTTAGCGGGGGGGCCGGAGAGCAGTACTTC
D gene: NA; clone size: NA; J gene: TRBJ1-2; V gene: TRBV30; CDR3 protein: CAWGAGYTF; CDR3 DNA: TGTGCCTGGGGGGCTGGCTACACCTTC
D gene: TRBD1; clone size: NA; J gene: TRBJ2-7; V gene: TRBV5-4; CDR3 protein: CASSTPGQGFYEQYF; CDR3 DNA: TGTGCCAGCAGCACTCCGGGACAGGGGTTCTACGAGCAGTACTTC
D gene: NA; clone size: many; J gene: TRBJ2-7; V gene: TRBV10-3; CDR3 protein: CAISEFPQGYEQYF; CDR3 DNA: TGTGCCATCAGTGAGTTTCCACAGGGCTACGAGCAGTACTTC
D gene: NA; clone size: NA; J gene: TRBJ1-4; V gene: TRBV7-2; CDR3 protein: CASRPAGGDGGKLFF; CDR3 DNA: TGTGCCAGCAGGCCAGCGGGGGGGGACGGCGGAAAACTGTTTTTT
D gene: TRBD1; clone size: NA; J gene: TRBJ2-5; V gene: TRBV11-3; CDR3 protein: CASSPGGNRETQYF; CDR3 DNA: TGTGCCAGCAGCCCAGGGGGTAATCGTGAGACCCAGTACTTC
D gene: TRBD2; clone size: NA; J gene: TRBJ2-1; V gene: TRBV27; CDR3 protein: CASSLLQGGTSEFF; CDR3 DNA: TGTGCCAGCAGTTTATTACAGGGAGGGACTAGCGAGTTCTTC
D gene: TRBD1; clone size: NA; J gene: TRBJ2-1; V gene: TRBV5-1; CDR3 protein: CATTGQIDNEQFF; CDR3 DNA: TGCGCCACTACGGGACAGATAGACAATGAGCAGTTCTTC
D gene: NA; clone size: NA; J gene: TRBJ1-2; V gene: TRBV7-9; CDR3 protein: CASSTAAYGYTF; CDR3 DNA: TGTGCCAGCAGCACAGCGGCGTATGGCTACACCTTC
D gene: TRBD1; clone size: NA; J gene: TRBJ2-7; V gene: TRBV7-6; CDR3 protein: CASSLTGDGEQYF; CDR3 DNA: TGTGCCAGCAGCTTGACAGGGGATGGGGAGCAGTACTTC
D gene: NA; clone size: few; J gene: TRBJ2-7; V gene: TRBV7-2; CDR3 protein: CASSLSGRYEQYF; CDR3 DNA: TGTGCCAGCAGCTTAAGCGGGCGCTACGAGCAGTACTTC
D gene: NA; clone size: NA; J gene: TRBJ2-2; V gene: TRBV6-5; CDR3 protein: CASSLGPNTGELFF; CDR3 DNA: TGTGCCAGCAGCTTGGGGCCTAACACCGGGGAGCTGTTTTTT
D gene: TRBD2; clone size: NA; J gene: TRBJ2-7; V gene: TRBV18; CDR3 protein: CASSLPRTSGSYEQYF; CDR3 DNA: TGTGCCAGCTCCCTTCCCCGGACTAGCGGATCCTACGAGCAGTACTTC
D gene: TRBD1; clone size: NA; J gene: TRBJ1-2; V gene: TRBV6-6; CDR3 protein: CASYPGQGSSDYGYTF; CDR3 DNA: TGTGCCAGCTACCCTGGACAGGGATCCTCAGACTATGGCTACACCTTC
D gene: NA; clone size: NA; J gene: TRBJ2-7; V gene: TRBV15; CDR3 protein: CATSREQDSYEQYF; CDR3 DNA: TGTGCCACCAGCAGAGAACAGGACTCCTACGAGCAGTACTTC
D gene: NA; clone size: NA; J gene: TRBJ1-1; V gene: TRBV25-1; CDR3 protein: CASSEGLRAREAFF; CDR3 DNA: TGTGCCAGCAGTGAAGGGCTCAGGGCGAGGGAAGCTTTCTTT
D gene: NA; clone size: once; J gene: TRBJ1-6; V gene: TRBV5-4; CDR3 protein: CASSLAGQGGNSPLHF; CDR3 DNA: TGTGCCAGCAGCTTGGCCGGGCAGGGTGGCAATTCACCCCTCCACTTT
D gene: NA; clone size: NA; J gene: TRBJ1-1; V gene: TRBV7-9; CDR3 protein: CASSLDGGGNTEAFF; CDR3 DNA: TGTGCCAGCAGCTTAGATGGGGGGGGTAACACTGAAGCTTTCTTT
D gene: NA; clone size: NA; J gene: TRBJ2-7; V gene: TRBV7-8; CDR3 protein: CASSLARGPYEQYF; CDR3 DNA: TGTGCCAGCAGCTTAGCCAGGGGCCCCTACGAGCAGTACTTC
D gene: NA; clone size: few; J gene: TRBJ1-2; V gene: TRBV19; CDR3 protein: CASTRGGNYGYTF; CDR3 DNA: TGTGCCAGTACCCGGGGGGGGAACTATGGCTACACCTTC
D gene: TRBD1; clone size: once; J gene: TRBJ1-6; V gene: TRBV5-1; CDR3 protein: CASSPGQGGNSPLHF; CDR3 DNA: TGCGCCAGCAGCCCCGGACAGGGAGGTAATTCACCCCTCCACTTT
D gene: TRBD1; clone size: once; J gene: TRBJ2-4; V gene: TRBV4-3; CDR3 protein: CASSQEGGVGKNIQYF; CDR3 DNA: TGCGCCAGCAGCCAAGAAGGGGGCGTGGGTAAAAACATTCAGTACTTC
D gene: NA; clone size: NA; J gene: TRBJ1-2; V gene: TRBV18; CDR3 protein: CASSPPFDRTNYGYTF; CDR3 DNA: TGTGCCAGCTCACCACCGTTCGACAGAACTAACTATGGCTACACCTTC
D gene: TRBD2; clone size: NA; J gene: TRBJ2-1; V gene: TRBV27; CDR3 protein: CASSLPGTMGLREQFF; CDR3 DNA: TGTGCCAGCAGTTTACCCGGGACTATGGGGCTGCGTGAGCAGTTCTTC
D gene: NA; clone size: NA; J gene: TRBJ1-4; V gene: TRBV7-2; CDR3 protein: CASSFRQTNEKLFF; CDR3 DNA: TGTGCCAGCAGCTTCAGACAGACTAATGAAAAACTGTTTTTT
D gene: NA; clone size: NA; J gene: TRBJ2-2; V gene: TRBV18; CDR3 protein: CASSRQVANTGELFF; CDR3 DNA: TGTGCCAGCTCGCGACAGGTCGCGAACACCGGGGAGCTGTTTTTT
D gene: TRBD2; clone size: few; J gene: TRBJ2-5; V gene: TRBV7-2; CDR3 protein: CASSLWGGRGETQYF; CDR3 DNA: TGTGCCAGCAGCTTATGGGGGGGTCGTGGGGAGACCCAGTACTTC
D gene: NA; clone size: NA; J gene: TRBJ1-1; V gene: TRBV2; CDR3 protein: CASSGEAGDTEAFF; CDR3 DNA: TGTGCCAGCAGTGGGGAGGCGGGGGACACTGAAGCTTTCTTT
D gene: NA; clone size: NA; J gene: TRBJ2-3; V gene: TRBV9; CDR3 protein: CASSFRGDTQYF; CDR3 DNA: TGTGCCAGCAGCTTCCGGGGGGATACGCAGTATTTT
D gene: NA; clone size: few; J gene: TRBJ2-1; V gene: TRBV14; CDR3 protein: CASSQDRSVNEQFF; CDR3 DNA: TGTGCCAGCAGCCAAGATAGGAGCGTCAATGAGCAGTTCTTC
D gene: TRBD1; clone size: NA; J gene: TRBJ2-3; V gene: TRBV4-2; CDR3 protein: CASRLTGGVTDTQYF; CDR3 DNA: TGTGCCAGCAGACTGACAGGGGGCGTAACAGATACGCAGTATTTT
D gene: NA; clone size: once; J gene: TRBJ2-7; V gene: TRBV7-8; CDR3 protein: CASSDREVTYEQYF; CDR3 DNA: TGTGCCAGCAGCGACAGGGAGGTGACCTACGAGCAGTACTTC
D gene: NA; clone size: NA; J gene: TRBJ2-7; V gene: TRBV27; CDR3 protein: CASSSPRGRAYEQYF; CDR3 DNA: TGTGCCAGCAGTTCTCCCAGGGGCCGGGCCTACGAGCAGTACTTC
D gene: NA; clone size: few; J gene: TRBJ1-2; V gene: TRBV5-1; CDR3 protein: CASSSVLDYGYTF; CDR3 DNA: TGCGCCAGCAGCTCCGTCCTTGACTATGGCTACACCTTC
D gene: TRBD1; clone size: once; J gene: TRBJ1-1; V gene: TRBV7-6; CDR3 protein: CASGVQGGLAEAFF; CDR3 DNA: TGTGCCAGCGGAGTCCAGGGGGGTTTGGCTGAAGCTTTCTTT
D gene: TRBD2; clone size: NA; J gene: TRBJ2-7; V gene: TRBV7-9; CDR3 protein: CASSSSPGLASYEQYF; CDR3 DNA: TGTGCCAGCAGCTCCTCTCCGGGACTAGCCTCCTACGAGCAGTACTTC